Shown below are 25 T cell receptor beta chains from a single sample sequenced in a study of blood T cell repertoires in COVID-19. Only in-frame clones appear in the TCRdb table, and some are missing; sequencing was by immunoSEQ multiplex PCR. The top ten clones hold roughly 3.1% of a sample with a few hundred thousand clones, roughly 84% of them seen once. Input material: PBMCs or T cells enriched from blood (not recorded which). The receptors here all came from a man aged 50-59 years who had recovered from COVID-19.

This sequence joins TRBV28 and TRBJ1-6; D is possibly TRBD1 (6 bases). Germline V lookup: CDR1 MDHEN, CDR2 SYDVKM. Trimming shortened V by 6 bases and J by 7 bases, and 16 bases separated the two germline ends. The CDR3 sequence is 15 residues long. The CDR3 DNA sequence: TGTGCCAGCAGCGACAACAGGGCGATAAATTCACCCCTCCACTTT. Protein product: CASSDNRAINSPLHF.

This chain uses TRBV27 with TRBJ1-2; 8 bases agree with TRBD1. Germline V lookup: CDR1 MNHEY, CDR2 SMNVEV (reference sequence). This CDR3 contains 14 residues. V gave up 0 bases and J gave up 6 bases; unmatched junction bases: 3. CDR3: CASSLSGTGNGYTF. The CDR3 DNA reads as TGTGCCAGCAGTTTATCCGGGACAGGAAATGGCTACACCTTC.

V gene TRBV7-2 combines with J gene TRBJ2-7; 7 positions agree with TRBD1. The CDR3 has 13 residues. Trimming at V came to 2 bases and at J to 6 bases, leaving 4 bases not matched to a gene. Germline CDR1 is SGHTA and CDR2 is FQGNSA. The DNA for the CDR3 is TGTGCCAGCAGCTTATACAGGGGAGCCGAGCAGTACTTC. It translates to CASSLYRGAEQYF.

The chain combines TRBV29-1 with TRBJ2-6; the match to TRBD1 covers 7 bases. Germline V gives CDR1 SQVTM, CDR2 ANQGSEA. The CDR3 spans 16 residues. The DNA for the CDR3 is TGCAGTTTCACGACAGGGCACCAGCGTGGGGCCAACGTCCTGACTTTC. Its protein is CSFTTGHQRGANVLTF.

The count of this clone is one. This sequence joins TRBV5-1 and TRBJ1-1; no reliable D call. CDR3 size: 14 residues. V shed 0 bases and J shed 2 bases, with 8 bases lying between them. The V gene's germline CDR1 is SGHRS and CDR2 YFSETQ. In DNA, the CDR3 is TGCGCCAGCAGCTTGGGGCAGTCCAACACTGAAGCTTTCTTT. Its protein product is CASSLGQSNTEAFF. Supplemented by reference TRBV5-1 and TRBJ1-1, the full variable domain reads KAGVTQTPRYLIKTRGQQVTLSCSPISGHRSVSWYQQTPGQGLQFLFEYFSETQRNKGNFPGRFSGRQFSNSRSEMNVSTLELGDSALYLCASSLGQSNTEAFFGQGTRLTVV.

The sample holds a few counts of this clone. This rearrangement joins TRBV10-2 to TRBJ1-5; possibly TRBD1 for D (6 bases). Germline CDR1 and CDR2: WSHSY and SAAADI. V was pared by 0 bases and J by 6 bases, with 15 bases between. This CDR3 has 16 amino acids. For the CDR3, the DNA is TGCGCCAGCAGTGAGTCGCGGGGGGGCAGGGGTCAGCCCCAGCATTTT. It codes for CASSESRGGRGQPQHF.

This clone was seen only once. The genes are TRBV19 and TRBJ2-5; 11 bases are a match to TRBD1. Germline-derived CDR1 and CDR2 are LNHDA and SQIVND (reference sequence). This CDR3 has 13 residues. V shed 10 bases, J shed 2 bases, and the junction held 3 bases outside the gene matches. CDR3 nucleotides: TGTGCCACCGGGACAGGGGGTCAAGAGACCCAGTACTTC. The encoded protein is CATGTGGQETQYF.

V and J are TRBV27 and TRBJ2-1, with D tentatively TRBD2 (5 bases). V was shortened by 6 bases and J by 4 bases, with 7 bases between the two germline ends. CDR1 and CDR2 from the germline V gene are MNHEY and SMNVEV (reference sequence). There are 12 residues in the CDR3. CDR3 in amino acids: CASRRVYNEQFF. The CDR3 DNA is TGTGCCAGCAGGCGGGTATACAATGAGCAGTTCTTC.

CDR3 in amino acids: CASSMTGGTEQPQHF. In DNA, the CDR3 is TGTGCCAGCAGCATGACAGGGGGCACGGAACAGCCCCAGCATTTT. V is TRBV6-5 and J is TRBJ1-5; 10 positions match TRBD1. This CDR3 contains 15 residues. The germline CDR1 and CDR2 sequences are MNHEY and SVGAGI. J lost 7 bases, V lost 6 bases, and 9 bases had no gene match.

This clone was found a few times. This sequence joins TRBV4-2 and TRBJ1-3; 9 bases map to TRBD1. CDR1 LGHNA and CDR2 YNFKEQ come from the germline V gene. This CDR3 is 16 amino acids long. V gave up 3 bases and J gave up 4 bases; unmatched junction bases: 7. The CDR3 DNA sequence: TGTGCCAGCAGCCATAGACAGGGGGTAAAGGGAAACACCATATATTTT. It encodes CASSHRQGVKGNTIYF.

This clone was seen a few times. The J gene is TRBJ1-6, the V gene TRBV7-2; perhaps TRBD1 as D (5 bases). Germline assignment: CDR1 SGHTA and CDR2 FQGNSA. The CDR3 has 16 residues. V gave up 0 bases and J gave up 9 bases, with 15 bases separating them. For the CDR3, the DNA is TGTGCCAGCAGCTTAGCTGGGGGGATATCTGCTTCACCCCTCCACTTT. Translating it yields CASSLAGGISASPLHF.

The V and J genes are TRBV2 and TRBJ2-3; no firm D call. The CDR3 contains 16 residues. Trimming took 6 bases from V and 0 from J, leaving 16 bases between them. Germline values: CDR1 SNHLY, CDR2 FYNNEI. In DNA form, the CDR3 reads TGTGCCAGCAGATATTTCTTAGCTACTAGCACAGATACGCAGTATTTT. Its protein product is CASRYFLATSTDTQYF.

The J gene is TRBJ1-2, the V gene TRBV7-3; 9 bases fit TRBD1. After removal of 2 bases from V and 8 bases from J, the junction contained 9 bases not matched to a gene. This CDR3 is 15 amino acids long. In germline, CDR1 is SGHTA, CDR2 FQGTGA. CDR3 nucleotides: TGTGCCAGCAGCTTAGATAACAGGGGGCGGGAAGGCTACACCTTC. This gives the protein CASSLDNRGREGYTF.

The rearrangement joins TRBV15 to TRBJ2-7; the D gene is possibly TRBD2 (5 bases). Germline V gene sequence: CDR1 LNHNV, CDR2 YYDKDF (reference sequence). The CDR3 sequence is 14 residues long. Trimming took off 0 bases at V and 3 bases at J, with 9 bases between the two ends. CDR3 protein: CATSRDLEGYEQYF. DNA for the CDR3: TGTGCCACCAGCAGAGATCTCGAGGGCTACGAGCAGTACTTC.

The chain uses TRBV7-9 and TRBJ1-1; D not certain. Per germline, CDR1 SEHNR and CDR2 FQNEAQ (reference sequence). The CDR3 has 15 amino acids. Trimming removed 2 bases from V and 6 bases from J, with 16 bases in between. CDR3 DNA: TGTGCCAGCAGCTTAACAATGGGGAGCTCCCCTGAAGCTTTCTTT. It codes for CASSLTMGSSPEAFF.

The V and J genes are TRBV3-1 (or the pseudogene TRBV3-2) and TRBJ1-2; no firm D call. The CDR3 loop spans 14 amino acids. In germline, CDR1 is LGHDT, CDR2 YNNKEL (reference sequence). V was shortened by 1 base and J by 7 bases, with 13 bases between the two germline ends. The DNA of the CDR3 is TGTGCCAGCAGCCAAGGGTTGAGGGTCTCTGGCTACACCTTC. Translating gives CASSQGLRVSGYTF.

The CDR3 DNA reads TGCGCCAGCAGCCCTTCGACTCGCCAAAACACCGGGGAGCTGTTTTTT. It specifies CASSPSTRQNTGELFF. The chain employs TRBV5-1 and TRBJ2-2; D gene ambiguous. Trimming left V 4 bases short and J 2 bases short, with 15 bases between. Germline V CDR1 and CDR2: SGHRS, YFSETQ. The CDR3 is made up of 16 amino acids.

The rearrangement links TRBV5-4 to TRBJ2-3, with D unclear. CDR3 length: 14 amino acids. Germline loops: CDR1 SGHNT, CDR2 YYREEE (reference sequence). Trimming took 3 bases from V and 0 from J, leaving 8 bases between them. In DNA, the CDR3 is TGTGCCAGCAGCTCCCATCAAAGCACAGATACGCAGTATTTT. Translated: CASSSHQSTDTQYF.

The chain carries TRBV7-3 and TRBJ2-1; TRBD2 matches 8 bases. The length of the CDR3 is 15 residues. Germline V CDR1 and CDR2: SGHTA, FQGTGA. J lost 5 bases, V lost 2 bases, and 5 bases had no gene match. Here the CDR3 DNA reads TGTGCCAGCAGCTTAGATAGCGGGGTAAACAATGAGCAGTTCTTC. It yields the protein CASSLDSGVNNEQFF.

The chain is built from TRBV5-1 and TRBJ1-6; D is perhaps TRBD1 (6 bases). The CDR3 sequence is 16 residues long. The V end lost 4 bases, the J end lost 9 bases, and 20 bases lay between the germline ends. Germline lookup yields CDR1 SGHRS and CDR2 YFSETQ. CDR3 bases: TGCGCCAGCAGCACCACACAGGGTTCCATAGGTTCACCCCTCCACTTT. It translates to CASSTTQGSIGSPLHF.

As to this clone: This specimen includes other DNA sequences encoding the same CDR3. This rearrangement joins TRBV7-2 to TRBJ1-5, with D possibly being TRBD1 (5 bases). This CDR3 region has 13 residues. Per the germline V gene, CDR1 is SGHTA and CDR2 is FQGNSA. Trimming stripped 6 bases from V and 2 bases from J, with 8 bases between. The CDR3 sequence: CASSWGGNQPQHF. The CDR3 DNA sequence: TGTGCCAGCAGTTGGGGCGGCAATCAGCCCCAGCATTTT.

A note on this clone: Other DNA sequences from this sample encode an identical CDR3 as well. V gene TRBV11-3 combines with J gene TRBJ2-2; unclear D gene. Deletions cut 1 base from V and 1 base from J, with 4 bases between. The CDR3 extends over 14 amino acids. Per the germline V gene, CDR1 is SGHNT and CDR2 is YENEEA. The CDR3 protein is CASSLGGNTGELFF. CDR3 in DNA: TGTGCCAGCAGCTTAGGCGGGAACACCGGGGAGCTGTTTTTT.

CDR3 nucleotide sequence: TGTGCCAGTAGTCTCTATGGACAGGGTTTGGGGAACACCGGGGAGCTGTTTTTT. Translation: CASSLYGQGLGNTGELFF. The rearrangement joins TRBV19 to TRBJ2-2, with TRBD1 matching over 8 bases. This CDR3 is 18 amino acids long. Germline loops: CDR1 LNHDA, CDR2 SQIVND (reference sequence). Trimming cost V 5 bases and J 1 base; bases outside gene matches: 12.

This sequence joins TRBV21-1 and TRBJ2-7; the table assigns TRBD2, which was not confirmed against the DNA. TRBV21-1 is annotated as a pseudogene. The CDR3 totals 14 residues. The CDR3 loop is CASSSPLESYEQYF. CDR3 bases: TGTGCCAGCAGCAGCCCGCTAGAGTCCTACGAGCAGTACTTC.

V is TRBV18 and J is TRBJ2-7; tentatively, D is TRBD1 (6 bases). The V end lost 3 bases, the J end lost 6 bases, and 15 bases lay between the germline ends. CDR3 length: 14 residues. Per germline, CDR1 KGHSH and CDR2 LQKENI. The CDR3 sequence: CASSPESGVPEQYF. The CDR3 nucleotides are TGTGCCAGCTCACCGGAATCAGGGGTTCCCGAGCAGTACTTC.